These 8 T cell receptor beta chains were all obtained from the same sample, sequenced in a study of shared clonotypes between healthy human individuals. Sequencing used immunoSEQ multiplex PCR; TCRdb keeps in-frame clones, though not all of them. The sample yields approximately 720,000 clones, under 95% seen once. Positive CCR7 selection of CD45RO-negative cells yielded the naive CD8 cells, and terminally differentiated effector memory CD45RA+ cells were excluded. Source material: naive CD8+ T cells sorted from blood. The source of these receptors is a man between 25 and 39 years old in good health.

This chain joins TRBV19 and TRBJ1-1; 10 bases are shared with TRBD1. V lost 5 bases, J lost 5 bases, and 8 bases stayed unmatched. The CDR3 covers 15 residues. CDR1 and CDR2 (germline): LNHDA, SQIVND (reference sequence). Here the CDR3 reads CASSPETGGYTEAFF. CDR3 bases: TGTGCCAGTAGTCCCGAGACAGGGGGCTATACTGAAGCTTTCTTT.

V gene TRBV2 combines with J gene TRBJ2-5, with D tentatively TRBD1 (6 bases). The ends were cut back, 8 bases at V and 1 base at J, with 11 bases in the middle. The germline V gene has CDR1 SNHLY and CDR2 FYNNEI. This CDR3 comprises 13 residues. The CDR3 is CASPTGIQETQYF. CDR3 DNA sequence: TGTGCCAGCCCTACAGGGATCCAAGAGACCCAGTACTTC.

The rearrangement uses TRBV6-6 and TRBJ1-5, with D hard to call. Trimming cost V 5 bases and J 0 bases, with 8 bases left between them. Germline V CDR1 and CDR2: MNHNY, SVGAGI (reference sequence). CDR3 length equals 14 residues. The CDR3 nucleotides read TGTGCCAGCAGTGGAGAGTATAGCAATCAGCCCCAGCATTTT. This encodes CASSGEYSNQPQHF.

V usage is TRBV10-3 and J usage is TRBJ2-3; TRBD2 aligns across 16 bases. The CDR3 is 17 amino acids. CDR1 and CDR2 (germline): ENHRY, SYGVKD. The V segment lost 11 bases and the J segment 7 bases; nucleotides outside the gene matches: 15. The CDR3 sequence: CASEGKGLAGGPYTQYF. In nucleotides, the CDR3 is TGTGCCTCCGAAGGGAAGGGACTAGCGGGAGGGCCCTATACGCAGTATTTT.

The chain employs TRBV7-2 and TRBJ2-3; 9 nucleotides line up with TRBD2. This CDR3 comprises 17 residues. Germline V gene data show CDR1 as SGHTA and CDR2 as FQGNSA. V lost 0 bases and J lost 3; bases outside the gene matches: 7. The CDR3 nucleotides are TGTGCCAGCAGCTTAGCTGGCGGGAGGGGAGCAACAGATACGCAGTATTTT. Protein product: CASSLAGGRGATDTQYF.

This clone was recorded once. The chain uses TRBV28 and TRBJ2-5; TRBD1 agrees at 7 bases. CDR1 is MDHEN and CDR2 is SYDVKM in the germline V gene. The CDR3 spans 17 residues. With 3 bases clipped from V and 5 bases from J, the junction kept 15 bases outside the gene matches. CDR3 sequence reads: CASSFPLGQDERETQYF. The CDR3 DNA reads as TGTGCCAGCAGTTTCCCCCTCGGACAGGACGAGAGGGAGACCCAGTACTTC.

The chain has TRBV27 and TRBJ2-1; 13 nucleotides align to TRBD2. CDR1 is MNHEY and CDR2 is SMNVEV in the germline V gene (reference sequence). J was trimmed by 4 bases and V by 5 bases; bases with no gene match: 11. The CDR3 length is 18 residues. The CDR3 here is CASSILAGGPLGYNEQFF. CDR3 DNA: TGTGCCAGCAGTATACTAGCGGGAGGGCCGCTAGGGTACAATGAGCAGTTCTTC.

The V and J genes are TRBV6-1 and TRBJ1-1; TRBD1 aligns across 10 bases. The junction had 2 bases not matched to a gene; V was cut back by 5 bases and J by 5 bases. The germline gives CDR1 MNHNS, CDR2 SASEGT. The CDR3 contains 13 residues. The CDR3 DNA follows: TGTGCCAGCAGTCGGACAGGGGGGACTGAAGCTTTCTTT. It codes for CASSRTGGTEAFF.